This T cell receptor (beta chain) was captured by sequencing in a study of T-cell memory formation after mild COVID-19. In germline, CDR1 is SEHNR, CDR2 FQNEAQ (reference sequence). The J segment lost 3 bases and the V segment lost 5 bases, leaving 6 bases of the junction unmatched. The CDR3 length is 15 residues. The 5'RACE method, run with constant-segment primers, produced TCR alpha and TCR beta cDNA libraries (carrying sample barcodes and UMIs). TCRdb re-analysed the 5' RACE reads in MiXCR, keeping a single row per CDR3 protein. Here the sample spans roughly 130,000 distinct CDR3 sequences, 16% being singletons.

This TCR came from an adult woman who had mild COVID-19 (a few samples of this study predate the infection). Cell type and time point are not known. The chain joins TRBV7-9 to TRBJ2-3, with TRBD1 matching 9 bases. The specimen was PBMCs or a T cell subset sorted from them (not recorded which). Here the CDR3 reads CASSNNRGQTDTQYF. The CDR3 DNA reads TGTGCCAGCAGCAACAACAGGGGGCAGACAGATACGCAGTATTTT.